These T cell receptor beta chains were read from a single sample in a study of T-cell reconstitution after alpha-beta-depleted transplantation in children. Via MiXCR, TCRdb re-called the PCR reads, giving one row per CDR3 protein. The sample shows more than 400,000 distinct CDR3 sequences, around two fifths of them seen only once. The sequencing here drew on PBMCs, taken before TCRalphabeta/CD19-depleted stem cell transplant. These TCRs come from a girl aged 2-15 years with aplastic anemia, due to receive a stem cell transplant. Both conserved end residues are part of each CDR3. The order of the fields is J gene, D gene, clone size, V gene, CDR3 protein, CDR3 DNA. The D gene is left open where the match is weak. Where a row states a size, it is once, few, many or the class of an expanded clone; other rows omit it.

>TRBJ2-2|.|few|TRBV6-5
CASSYLGGRGELFF
TGTGCCAGCAGTTACTTAGGGGGGCGCGGGGAGCTGTTTTTT
>TRBJ1-1|.|few|TRBV2
CASSEYSGSTEAFF
TGTGCCAGCAGTGAATATTCGGGAAGCACTGAAGCTTTCTTT
>TRBJ2-3|TRBD1|many|TRBV5-1
CASSLAGTGSTDTQYF
TGCGCCAGCAGCTTGGCCGGGACAGGGAGCACAGATACGCAGTATTTT
>TRBJ1-1|.|.|TRBV10-3
CATEGGPSPGTEAFF
TGTGCCACCGAGGGAGGTCCTAGCCCTGGGACTGAAGCTTTCTTT
>TRBJ2-3|TRBD2|many|TRBV11-2
CASSSPRTSGRDTQYF
TGTGCCAGCAGCTCTCCGCGGACTAGCGGGAGAGATACGCAGTATTTT
>TRBJ1-5|.|few|TRBV28
CASSFLGLRQGSNQPQHF
TGTGCCAGCAGTTTTCTCGGTTTGCGGCAGGGGAGCAATCAGCCCCAGCATTTT
>TRBJ2-4|TRBD1|.|TRBV29-1
CSVVTGGTKNIQYF
TGCAGCGTCGTGACAGGGGGTACCAAAAACATTCAGTACTTC
>TRBJ1-6|.|many|TRBV7-8
CASSLALRDSPLHF
TGTGCCAGCAGCTTAGCGCTGAGGGATTCACCCCTCCACTTT
>TRBJ2-2|TRBD2|.|TRBV7-8
CANSSGRASPTGELFF
TGTGCCAACTCTAGCGGGAGGGCTTCCCCCACCGGGGAGCTGTTTTTT
>TRBJ2-7|.|.|TRBV4-2
CASSQDQTSSYEQYF
TGTGCCAGCAGCCAAGACCAGACTAGCTCCTACGAGCAGTACTTC
>TRBJ2-7|.|few|TRBV4-1
CASSQVTGNQGNEQYF
TGCGCCAGCAGCCAAGTCACGGGAAACCAGGGTAACGAGCAGTACTTC
>TRBJ2-2|.|.|TRBV30
CAWSLDRELFF
TGTGCCTGGAGTCTGGATCGAGAGCTGTTTTTT
>TRBJ2-1|TRBD2|.|TRBV6-1
CATLGLAGEGNEQFF
TGTGCCACCTTGGGACTAGCGGGAGAGGGCAATGAGCAGTTCTTC
>TRBJ2-2|.|few|TRBV5-5
CASSWEQGGTGELFF
TGTGCCAGCAGCTGGGAACAGGGTGGCACCGGGGAGCTGTTTTTT